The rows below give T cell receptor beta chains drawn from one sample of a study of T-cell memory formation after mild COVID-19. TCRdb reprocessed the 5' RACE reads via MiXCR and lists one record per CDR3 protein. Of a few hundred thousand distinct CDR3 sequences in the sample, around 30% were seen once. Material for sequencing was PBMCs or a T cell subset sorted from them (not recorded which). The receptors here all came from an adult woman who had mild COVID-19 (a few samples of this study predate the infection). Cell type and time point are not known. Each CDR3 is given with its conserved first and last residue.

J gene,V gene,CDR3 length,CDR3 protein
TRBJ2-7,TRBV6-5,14,CASSHRGISYEQYF
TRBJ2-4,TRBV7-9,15,CASSLGAGLGNIQYF
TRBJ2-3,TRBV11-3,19,CASSFLGLAGGPRTDTQYF
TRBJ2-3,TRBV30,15,CAWSVGLGSTDTQYF
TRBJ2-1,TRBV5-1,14,CASSPGGRNNEQFF
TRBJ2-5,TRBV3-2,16,CASSQTMYGPRETQYF
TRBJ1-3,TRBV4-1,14,CASSPEVPGNTIYF
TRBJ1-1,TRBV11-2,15,CASSVSGQRNTEAFF
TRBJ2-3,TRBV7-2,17,CASSVQGTSGAADTQYF
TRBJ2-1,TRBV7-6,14,CASSPRESYNEQFF
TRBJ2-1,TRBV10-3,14,CAISESVVYNEQFF
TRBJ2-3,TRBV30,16,CAWSVPFGGSPDTQYF